This TCR beta chain emerged from a study of PD-1 and CTLA-4 blockade in melanoma. Germline CDR1 MNHEY, CDR2 SVGAGI. J was trimmed by 0 bases and V by 2 bases; bases with no gene match: 6. There are 16 residues in the CDR3. Some clones are missing from TCRdb's copy, which holds only in-frame ones; the method was immunoSEQ multiplex PCR. This sample yields tens of thousands of clones, of which 91% are seen a single time; approximately 8% belongs to the top ten. Material: CD8+ T cells from peripheral blood, obtained from a patient given anti-PD-1 treatment. The receptor was isolated from a human donor with melanoma. The rearrangement joins TRBV6-5 to TRBJ1-1, with 7 bases identical to TRBD1. Here the CDR3 DNA reads TGTGCCAGCAGTTACCTCTTGGGACAGATGAACACTGAAGCTTTCTTT. Translation gives CASSYLLGQMNTEAFF.